The rows below give T cell receptor beta chains drawn from one sample of a study of CD8 T cells in ankylosing spondylitis. Each CDR3 protein is one row after TCRdb ran MiXCR on the 5' RACE reads. The sample contains 250,000 to 350,000 distinct CDR3 sequences, 6.5% to 10% of which appear only once. Sequenced: blood, either unsorted or a sorted T cell fraction (not recorded which). These receptors all come from a male donor with ankylosing spondylitis. CDR3s include the opening cysteine and the closing phenylalanine or tryptophan. D genes are given only for firm matches. Rows give clone size only sometimes, using once, few, many, or a class for an expanded clone.

TRBV27	-	TRBD1	TRBJ2-7	TGTGCCAGCAGTTTAGGGACAGGGACTCAAGAGCAGTACTTC	CASSLGTGTQEQYF
TRBV11-2	-	TRBD2	TRBJ2-1	TGTGCCAGCTTCCGGGCTAGCGGGAGTCGCAATGAGCAGTTCTTC	CASFRASGSRNEQFF
TRBV12-3/TRBV12-4	-	TRBD1	TRBJ2-1	TGTGCCTGCCAGACAGGGGGTTACAATGAGCAGTTCTTC	CACQTGGYNEQFF
TRBV4-1	many	-	TRBJ2-7	TGCGCCAGCAGCCAAGATTGGGTGACCTACGAGCAGTACTTC	CASSQDWVTYEQYF
TRBV7-3	-	TRBD1	TRBJ2-3	TGTGCCAGCAGCCCCCGACAGGGCTCAGATACGCAGTATTTT	CASSPRQGSDTQYF
TRBV4-3	few	-	TRBJ2-2	TGCGCCAGCAGGCAACAGGGAGGCGGCGGGGAGCTGTTTTTT	CASRQQGGGGELFF
TRBV12-3/TRBV12-4	-	-	TRBJ2-3	TGTGCCAGCAATCGAGGTGGGAAAAAAGATACGCAGTATTTT	CASNRGGKKDTQYF
TRBV4-1	-	-	TRBJ2-7	TGCGCCAGCAGCCAAGCTAGACAGAATGCCTACGAGCAGTACTTC	CASSQARQNAYEQYF
TRBV20-1	-	-	TRBJ2-5	TGCAGTGCTAGAGATCAGGGTAGGGCGTTGTGGGAGACCCAGTACTTC	CSARDQGRALWETQYF
TRBV4-2	many	-	TRBJ1-1	TGTGCCAGCATTCGTGGGCCGGGGGAGGTCACTGAAGCTTTCTTT	CASIRGPGEVTEAFF
TRBV18	few	TRBD2	TRBJ2-1	TGTGCCAGCTCACCAGGTACTAGCGGGTTTAATGAGCAGTTCTTC	CASSPGTSGFNEQFF
TRBV29-1	few	TRBD1	TRBJ2-7	TGCAGCGTTGGGACAGGGGTCTACGAGCAGTACTTC	CSVGTGVYEQYF
TRBV19	-	-	TRBJ1-1	TGTGCCAGTAGTATAAAGAGTTTCGCTTTGAACACTGAAGCTTTCTTT	CASSIKSFALNTEAFF
TRBV7-3	-	-	TRBJ2-3	TGTGCCAGCAGCTCCAGGGGCAGACATAGCACAGATACGCAGTATTTT	CASSSRGRHSTDTQYF
TRBV19	few	-	TRBJ1-5	TGTGCCAGTAGTTGGGGAGACTATAGCAATCAGCCCCAGCATTTT	CASSWGDYSNQPQHF
TRBV21-1	many	-	TRBJ2-5	TGTGCCAGCAGCAAAGAGGGCGGAGAGACCCAGTACTTC	CASSKEGGETQYF
TRBV7-6	few	TRBD1	TRBJ2-1	TGTGCCAGCAGCTTAGGCAGGGGGCCAAGTGAGCAGTTCTTC	CASSLGRGPSEQFF
TRBV7-9	few	-	TRBJ1-6	TGTGCCAGCAGCTCCCGGTCAGGGGAAAATTCACCCCTCCACTTT	CASSSRSGENSPLHF
TRBV5-1	few	-	TRBJ2-3	TGCGCCAGCAGCTTGGAGTGGCAGGAGTCGGATACGCAGTATTTT	CASSLEWQESDTQYF
TRBV5-6	-	-	TRBJ2-7	TGTGCCAGCAGTTTGGACGGGTTTTCCTACGAGCAGTACTTC	CASSLDGFSYEQYF
TRBV6-1	-	TRBD1	TRBJ2-1	TGTGCCAGCAGTGGAGGGACAGGGTACAATGAGCAGTTCTTC	CASSGGTGYNEQFF
TRBV14	-	TRBD1	TRBJ2-5	TGTGCCAGCAGCAGACAGGGTCGGGAGACCCAGTACTTC	CASSRQGRETQYF
TRBV29-1	few	-	TRBJ1-2	TGCAGCGTTGAAGATCGGTATGGCTACACCTTC	CSVEDRYGYTF
TRBV11-2	-	TRBD2	TRBJ2-3	TGTGCCAGCAGTATGGCTGGACTAGCGGAGACAGATACGCAGTATTTT	CASSMAGLAETDTQYF
TRBV27	-	-	TRBJ1-5	TGTGCCAGCAGTTGGGGGGCACGTCAGCCCCAGCATTTT	CASSWGARQPQHF
TRBV9	many	-	TRBJ2-1	TGTGCCAGCAGCGTCGGCCAGGGTCGGTACAATGAGCAGTTCTTC	CASSVGQGRYNEQFF
TRBV4-1	-	-	TRBJ1-5	TGCGCCAGCAGCCAAGCGATGGCTAGCAATCAGCCCCAGCATTTT	CASSQAMASNQPQHF
TRBV11-1	few	-	TRBJ2-1	TGTGCCAGCAGCTTATTACAGAACTACAATGAGCAGTTCTTC	CASSLLQNYNEQFF
TRBV5-1	many	TRBD2	TRBJ2-3	TGCGCCAGCAGCCTTCGACTAGCGGGAGATACGCAGTATTTT	CASSLRLAGDTQYF
TRBV2	few	TRBD2	TRBJ2-5	TGTGCCAGCAAACGGGAGGGAGAGACCCAGTACTTC	CASKREGETQYF
TRBV6-1	few	-	TRBJ2-7	TGTGCCAGCAGTGAAGCGCCCAGGAGCTCCTACGAGCAGTACTTC	CASSEAPRSSYEQYF
TRBV12-3/TRBV12-4	few	TRBD1	TRBJ2-1	TGTGCCAGCAGCGGACCGGGACAGGGATACAATGAGCAGTTCTTC	CASSGPGQGYNEQFF
TRBV7-9	many	TRBD2	TRBJ2-5	TGTGCCAGCAGCTTAGGCGGGAGTACTGAGACCCAGTACTTC	CASSLGGSTETQYF
TRBV29-1	many	TRBD1	TRBJ2-3	TGCAGCGTTGTTAAACAGGGGGCCCGCACAGATACGCAGTATTTT	CSVVKQGARTDTQYF
TRBV18	-	TRBD2	TRBJ2-2	TGTGCCAGCTCGCCTCTAGCGGGAGGGCTCCGGACCGGGGAGCTGTTTTTT	CASSPLAGGLRTGELFF
TRBV11-2	-	-	TRBJ2-1	TGTGCCAGCAGCTTTCCGGGAGCTGGCTACAATGAGCAGTTCTTC	CASSFPGAGYNEQFF
TRBV2	many	TRBD2	TRBJ2-1	TGTGCCAGCAGTGAACCTAGCGGGAGTGGGTATGAGCAGTTCTTC	CASSEPSGSGYEQFF
TRBV7-2	few	TRBD1	TRBJ1-4	TGTGCCAGCAGCTTGTCCGGGACAGGGGGTGAAAAACTGTTTTTT	CASSLSGTGGEKLFF
TRBV12-3/TRBV12-4	few	-	TRBJ2-3	TGTGCCAGCAGTAGGGGCCTCCGCGGCTCCACAGATACGCAGTATTTT	CASSRGLRGSTDTQYF
TRBV3-1	many	-	TRBJ2-7	TGTGCCAGCAGCCAAGATCCCGGGACTGGGGAGCAGTACTTC	CASSQDPGTGEQYF
TRBV12-3/TRBV12-4	few	-	TRBJ1-6	TGTGCCAGCAGTCCCGGGACCAAATCACCCCTCCACTTT	CASSPGTKSPLHF
TRBV2	-	-	TRBJ1-4	TGTGCCAGCAGTGTGTCCGGGGGGAGAAATGAAAAACTGTTTTTT	CASSVSGGRNEKLFF
TRBV20-1	many	-	TRBJ1-5	TGCAGTGCTACCGGACAGAGGTATAGCAATCAGCCCCAGCATTTT	CSATGQRYSNQPQHF
TRBV7-9	-	-	TRBJ2-3	TGTGCCAGCAGCTTTCCTGGAAACACAGATACGCAGTATTTT	CASSFPGNTDTQYF
TRBV6-2/TRBV6-3	-	TRBD1	TRBJ2-2	TGTGCCAGCAGTTACAAACCGGGACAGGGACACACCGGGGAGCTGTTTTTT	CASSYKPGQGHTGELFF
TRBV4-1	few	TRBD2	TRBJ2-7	TGCGCCAGCAGCCGGGAGGGACGATTGGGGCAGTACTTC	CASSREGRLGQYF